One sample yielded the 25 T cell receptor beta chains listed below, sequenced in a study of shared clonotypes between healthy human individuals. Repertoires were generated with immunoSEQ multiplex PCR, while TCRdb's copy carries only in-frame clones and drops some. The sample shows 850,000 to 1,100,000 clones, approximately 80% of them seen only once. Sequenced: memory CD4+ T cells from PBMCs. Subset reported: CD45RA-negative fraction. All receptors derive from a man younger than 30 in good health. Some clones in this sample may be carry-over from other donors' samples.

CDR3 loop: CASSPAVERGEAFF. DNA of the CDR3: TGTGCCAGCAGTCCCGCGGTGGAACGGGGTGAAGCTTTCTTT. The J gene is TRBJ1-1, the V gene TRBV6-5, with D unresolved. The germline gives CDR1 MNHEY, CDR2 SVGAGI. CDR3 length equals 14 residues. Trimming took 5 bases from V and 7 from J, leaving 17 bases between them.

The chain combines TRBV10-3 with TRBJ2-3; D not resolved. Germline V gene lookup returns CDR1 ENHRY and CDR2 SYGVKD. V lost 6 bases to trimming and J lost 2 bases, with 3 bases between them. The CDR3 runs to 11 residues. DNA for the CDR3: TGTGCCATCAGGTCCACAGATACGCAGTATTTT. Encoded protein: CAIRSTDTQYF.

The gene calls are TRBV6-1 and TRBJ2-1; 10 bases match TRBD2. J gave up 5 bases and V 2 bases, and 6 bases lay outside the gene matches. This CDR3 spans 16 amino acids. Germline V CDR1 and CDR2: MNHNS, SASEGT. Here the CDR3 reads CASSERLAGFHNEQFF. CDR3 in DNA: TGTGCCAGCAGTGAACGACTAGCGGGTTTTCACAATGAGCAGTTCTTC.

CDR3 loop: CASSSLGQFGNEQFF. CDR3 bases: TGTGCCAGCAGTTCCCTCGGACAGTTTGGGAATGAGCAGTTCTTC. The V and J genes are TRBV28 and TRBJ2-1, with D perhaps matching TRBD1 (6 bases). The germline V gene encodes CDR1 MDHEN and CDR2 SYDVKM. The germline V and J ends were trimmed by 4 bases and 7 bases, with 17 bases remaining between them. The CDR3 length is 15 residues.

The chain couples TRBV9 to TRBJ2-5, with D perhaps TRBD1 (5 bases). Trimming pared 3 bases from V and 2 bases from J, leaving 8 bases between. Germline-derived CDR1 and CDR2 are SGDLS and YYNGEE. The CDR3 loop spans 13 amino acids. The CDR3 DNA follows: TGTGCCAGCAGCGCAGGGCCTCAAGAGACCCAGTACTTC. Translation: CASSAGPQETQYF.

CDR3 sequence: CASSGTGTGNFEQFF. In nucleotides, the CDR3 is TGTGCCAGCAGTGGCACCGGGACGGGCAATTTTGAGCAGTTCTTC. The V call is TRBV25-1, the J call TRBJ2-1; D possibly matches TRBD1 or TRBD2 (5 bases each). The CDR3 sequence is 15 residues long. Trimming shortened V by 4 bases and J by 9 bases, and 19 bases separated the two germline ends. Germline CDR1 MGHDK, CDR2 SYGVNS.

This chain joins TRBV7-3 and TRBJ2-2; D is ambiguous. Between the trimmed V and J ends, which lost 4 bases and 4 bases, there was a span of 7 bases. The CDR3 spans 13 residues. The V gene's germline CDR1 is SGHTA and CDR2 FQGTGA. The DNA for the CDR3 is TGTGCCAGCAGCTCGGCCGTCACCGGGGAGCTGTTTTTT. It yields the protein CASSSAVTGELFF.

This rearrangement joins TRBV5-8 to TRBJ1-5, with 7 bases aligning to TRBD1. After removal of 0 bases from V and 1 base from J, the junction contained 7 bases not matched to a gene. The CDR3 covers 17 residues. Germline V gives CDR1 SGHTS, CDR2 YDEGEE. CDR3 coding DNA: TGTGCCAGCAGCTTGGCCTTAACAGGGGAAAGCAATCAGCCCCAGCATTTT. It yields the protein CASSLALTGESNQPQHF.

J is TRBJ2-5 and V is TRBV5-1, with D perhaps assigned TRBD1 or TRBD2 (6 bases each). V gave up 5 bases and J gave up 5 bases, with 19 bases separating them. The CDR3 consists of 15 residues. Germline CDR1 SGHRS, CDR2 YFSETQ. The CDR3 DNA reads TGCGCCAGCAGGCCGGGGGCTGCCGGGGAGGAGACCCAGTACTTC. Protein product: CASRPGAAGEETQYF.

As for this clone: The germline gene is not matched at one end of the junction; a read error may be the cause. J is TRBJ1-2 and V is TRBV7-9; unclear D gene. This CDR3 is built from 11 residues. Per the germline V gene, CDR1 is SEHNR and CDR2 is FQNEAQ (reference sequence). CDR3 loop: CASSFLTFLAF. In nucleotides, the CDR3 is TGTGCCAGCAGCTTTCTTACTTTCCTAGCCTTC.

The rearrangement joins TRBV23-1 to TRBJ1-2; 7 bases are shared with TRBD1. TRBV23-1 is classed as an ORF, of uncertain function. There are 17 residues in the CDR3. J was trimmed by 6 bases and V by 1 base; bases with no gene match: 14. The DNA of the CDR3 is TGCGCCAGCAGTCAATTTTTGGACAGGCTGGTACAGGATGGCTACACCTTC. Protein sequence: CASSQFLDRLVQDGYTF.

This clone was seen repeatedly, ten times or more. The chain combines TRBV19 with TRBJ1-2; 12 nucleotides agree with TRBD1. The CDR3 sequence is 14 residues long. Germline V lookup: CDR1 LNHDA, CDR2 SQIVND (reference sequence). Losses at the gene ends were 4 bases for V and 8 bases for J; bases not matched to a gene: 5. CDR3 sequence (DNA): TGTGCCAGTAGTAGGGACAGGGGGCGCGGGGGCTACACCTTC. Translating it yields CASSRDRGRGGYTF.

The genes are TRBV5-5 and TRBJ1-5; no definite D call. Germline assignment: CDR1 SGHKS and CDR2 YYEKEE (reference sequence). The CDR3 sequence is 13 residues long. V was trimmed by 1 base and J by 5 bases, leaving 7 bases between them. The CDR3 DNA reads TGTGCCAGCAGCTTGCATGGGGATCAGCCCCAGCATTTT. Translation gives CASSLHGDQPQHF.

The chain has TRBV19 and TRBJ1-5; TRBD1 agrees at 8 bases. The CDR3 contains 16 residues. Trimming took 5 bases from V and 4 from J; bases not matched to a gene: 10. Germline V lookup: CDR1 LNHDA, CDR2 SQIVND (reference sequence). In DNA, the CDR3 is TGTGCCAGTAGTCACCGGCCGGACAGGGCAAATCAGCCCCAGCATTTT. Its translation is CASSHRPDRANQPQHF.

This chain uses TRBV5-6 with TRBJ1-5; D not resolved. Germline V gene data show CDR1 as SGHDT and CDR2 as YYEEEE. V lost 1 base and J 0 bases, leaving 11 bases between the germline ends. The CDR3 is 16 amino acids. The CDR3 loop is CASSLRAGYSNQPQHF. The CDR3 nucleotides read TGTGCCAGCAGCTTGCGTGCAGGATATAGCAATCAGCCCCAGCATTTT.

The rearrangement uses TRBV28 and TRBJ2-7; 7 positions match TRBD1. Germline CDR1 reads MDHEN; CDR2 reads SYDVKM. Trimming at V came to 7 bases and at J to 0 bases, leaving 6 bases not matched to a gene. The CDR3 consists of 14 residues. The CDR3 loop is CASKTAGGSYEQYF. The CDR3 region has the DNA TGTGCCAGCAAAACGGCAGGGGGCTCCTACGAGCAGTACTTC. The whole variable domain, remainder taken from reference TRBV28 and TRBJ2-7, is DVKVTQSSRYLVKRTGEKVFLECVQDMDHENMFWYRQDPGLGLRLIYFSYDVKMKEKGDIPEGYSVSREKKERFSLILESASTNQTSMYLCASKTAGGSYEQYFGPGTRLTVT.

The CDR3 reads CASSLKGTGRATNEKLFF. The CDR3 DNA reads TGTGCCAGCAGCTTAAAGGGGACAGGGCGTGCGACTAATGAAAAACTGTTTTTT. The rearrangement links TRBV7-2 to TRBJ1-4, with 9 bases that match TRBD1. V shed 2 bases, J shed 2 bases, and the junction held 9 bases outside the gene matches. Germline V gene data show CDR1 as SGHTA and CDR2 as FQGNSA. The CDR3 is made up of 18 amino acids.

CDR3: CASSEYRTATNEKLFF. CDR3 nucleotides: TGTGCCAGCAGTGAATATAGGACTGCAACTAATGAAAAACTGTTTTTT. J is TRBJ1-4 and V is TRBV6-1, with D unresolved. V was trimmed by 2 bases and J by 0 bases, leaving 10 bases between them. The CDR3 loop spans 16 amino acids. Germline CDR1 and CDR2: MNHNS and SASEGT.

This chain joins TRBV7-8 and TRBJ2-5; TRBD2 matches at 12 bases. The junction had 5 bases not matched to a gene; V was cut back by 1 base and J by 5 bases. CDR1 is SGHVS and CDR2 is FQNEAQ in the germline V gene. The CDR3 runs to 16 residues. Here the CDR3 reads CASSLGLAGEWETQYF. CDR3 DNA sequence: TGTGCCAGCAGCTTAGGACTAGCGGGAGAGTGGGAGACCCAGTACTTC.

CDR3 amino acids: CASSRASRGENIQYF. In nucleotides, the CDR3 is TGTGCCAGCAGCCGGGCGTCCCGGGGCGAAAACATTCAGTACTTC. The chain uses TRBV7-9 and TRBJ2-4, with D perhaps matching TRBD1 or TRBD2 (5 bases each). Germline V gene lookup returns CDR1 SEHNR and CDR2 FQNEAQ (reference sequence). V was pared by 5 bases and J by 5 bases, with 16 bases between. The CDR3 is 15 residues long. Drawing the rest from reference TRBV7-9 and TRBJ2-4, the complete variable domain is DTGVSQNPRHKITKRGQNVTFRCDPISEHNRLYWYRQTLGQGPEFLTYFQNEAQLEKSRLLSDRFSAERPKGSFSTLEIQRTEQGDSAMYLCASSRASRGENIQYFGAGTRLSVL.

This CDR3 is CASSDMTGGYQPQHF. The DNA of the CDR3 is TGTGCCAGCAGTGATATGACAGGGGGATATCAGCCCCAGCATTTT. The V call is TRBV2, the J call TRBJ1-5; 9 bases match TRBD1. V lost 3 bases and J lost 5; bases outside the gene matches: 5. The CDR3 has 15 amino acids. Germline assignment: CDR1 SNHLY and CDR2 FYNNEI.

The DNA for the CDR3 is TGTGCCAGCAGCTTCAACAGGGAGGGGACGCAGTATTTT. Protein product: CASSFNREGTQYF. This chain connects TRBV5-6 to TRBJ2-3, with a possible D match to TRBD2 (7 bases). The CDR3 length is 13 residues. V was shortened by 2 bases and J by 9 bases, with 13 bases between the two germline ends. Germline CDR1 SGHDT, CDR2 YYEEEE. The entire variable domain, with the rest obtained from reference TRBV5-6 and TRBJ2-3, is as follows: DAGVTQSPTHLIKTRGQQVTLRCSPKSGHDTVSWYQQALGQGPQFIFQYYEEEERQRGNFPDRFSGHQFPNYSSELNVNALLLGDSALYLCASSFNREGTQYFGPGTRLTVL.

This chain's CDR3 is CASSEAPRGYEQYF. CDR3 in DNA: TGTGCCAGCAGTGAAGCGCCTAGAGGCTACGAGCAGTACTTC. J is TRBJ2-7 and V is TRBV6-1; D is unresolved. The CDR3 has 14 amino acids. CDR1 is MNHNS, CDR2 SASEGT, per germline. The V end lost 0 bases, the J end lost 3 bases, and 9 bases lay between the germline ends.

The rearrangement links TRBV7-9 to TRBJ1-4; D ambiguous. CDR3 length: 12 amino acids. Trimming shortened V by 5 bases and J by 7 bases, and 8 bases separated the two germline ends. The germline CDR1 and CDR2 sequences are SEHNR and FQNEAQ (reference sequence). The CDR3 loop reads CASSPDGEKLFF. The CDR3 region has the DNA TGTGCCAGCAGCCCCGATGGTGAAAAACTGTTTTTT.

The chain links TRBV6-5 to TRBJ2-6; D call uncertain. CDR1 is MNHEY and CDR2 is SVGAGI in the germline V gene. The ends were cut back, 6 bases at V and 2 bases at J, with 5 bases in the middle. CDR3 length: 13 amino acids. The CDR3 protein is CASRIAGANVLTF. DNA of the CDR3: TGTGCCAGCAGGATCGCTGGGGCCAACGTCCTGACTTTC.